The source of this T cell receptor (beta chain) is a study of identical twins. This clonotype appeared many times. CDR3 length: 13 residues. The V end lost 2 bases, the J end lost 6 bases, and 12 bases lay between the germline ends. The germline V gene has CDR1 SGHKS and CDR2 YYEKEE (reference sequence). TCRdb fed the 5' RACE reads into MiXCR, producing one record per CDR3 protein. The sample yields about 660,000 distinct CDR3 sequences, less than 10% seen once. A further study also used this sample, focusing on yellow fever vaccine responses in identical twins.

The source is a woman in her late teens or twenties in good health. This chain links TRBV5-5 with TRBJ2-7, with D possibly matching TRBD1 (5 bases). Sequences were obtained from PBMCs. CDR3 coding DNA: TGTGCCAGCAGCTTACGTGGGCAGGGCGAGCAGTACTTC. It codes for CASSLRGQGEQYF.